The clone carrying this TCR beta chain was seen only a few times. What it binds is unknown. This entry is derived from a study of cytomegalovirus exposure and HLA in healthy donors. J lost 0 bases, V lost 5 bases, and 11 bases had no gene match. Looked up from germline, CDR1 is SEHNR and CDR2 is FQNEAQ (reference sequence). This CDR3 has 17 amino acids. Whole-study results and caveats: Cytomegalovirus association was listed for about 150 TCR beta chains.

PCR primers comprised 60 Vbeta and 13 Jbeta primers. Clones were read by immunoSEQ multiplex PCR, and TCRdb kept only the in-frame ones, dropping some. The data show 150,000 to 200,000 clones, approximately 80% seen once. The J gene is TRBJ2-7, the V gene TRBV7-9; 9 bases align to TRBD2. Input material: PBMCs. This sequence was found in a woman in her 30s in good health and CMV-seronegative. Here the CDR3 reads CASSPGTSPQSSYEQYF. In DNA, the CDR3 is TGTGCCAGCAGCCCAGGGACTAGCCCACAAAGCTCCTACGAGCAGTACTTC.